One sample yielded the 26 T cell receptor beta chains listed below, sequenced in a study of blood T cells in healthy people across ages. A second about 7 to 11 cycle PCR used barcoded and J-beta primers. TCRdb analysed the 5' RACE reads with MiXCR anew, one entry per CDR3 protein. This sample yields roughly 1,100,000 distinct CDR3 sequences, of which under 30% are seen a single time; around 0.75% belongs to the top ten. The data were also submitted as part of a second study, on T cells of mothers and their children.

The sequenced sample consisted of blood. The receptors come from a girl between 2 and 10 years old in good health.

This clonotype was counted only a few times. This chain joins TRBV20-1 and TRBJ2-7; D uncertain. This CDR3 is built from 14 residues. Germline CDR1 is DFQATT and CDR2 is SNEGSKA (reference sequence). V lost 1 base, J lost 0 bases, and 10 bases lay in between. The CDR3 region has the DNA TGCAGTGCTAGAGTCGGCGGATACTCCTACGAGCAGTACTTC. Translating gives CSARVGGYSYEQYF.

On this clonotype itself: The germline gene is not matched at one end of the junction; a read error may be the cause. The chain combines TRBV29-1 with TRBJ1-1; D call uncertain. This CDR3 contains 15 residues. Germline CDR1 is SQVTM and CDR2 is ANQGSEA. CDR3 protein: CSVETVQGRVAEALF. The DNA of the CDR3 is TGCAGCGTTGAGACGGTTCAAGGGCGCGTCGCTGAAGCTCTCTTT.

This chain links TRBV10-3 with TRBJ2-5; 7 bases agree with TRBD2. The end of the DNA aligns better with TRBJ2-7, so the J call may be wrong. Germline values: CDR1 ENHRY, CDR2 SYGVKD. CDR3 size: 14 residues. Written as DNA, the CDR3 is TGTGCCATCAGTGTTGGGGACTACACCTACGAGCAGTACTTC. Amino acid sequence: CAISVGDYTYEQYF.

The CDR3 DNA reads TGCAGTGCTAGTATCGGCAGTGACTATGGCTACACCTTC. Protein: CSASIGSDYGYTF. The chain uses TRBV20-1 and TRBJ1-2; D is unresolved. This CDR3 is built from 13 residues. V shed 3 bases and J shed 3 bases, with 11 bases lying between them. From germline, CDR1 is DFQATT and CDR2 SNEGSKA (reference sequence).

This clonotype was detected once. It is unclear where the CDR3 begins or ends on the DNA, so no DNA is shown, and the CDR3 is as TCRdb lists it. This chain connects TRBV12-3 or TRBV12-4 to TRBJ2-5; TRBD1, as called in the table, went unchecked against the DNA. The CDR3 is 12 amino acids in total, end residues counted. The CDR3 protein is CASSFGTGSKYF.

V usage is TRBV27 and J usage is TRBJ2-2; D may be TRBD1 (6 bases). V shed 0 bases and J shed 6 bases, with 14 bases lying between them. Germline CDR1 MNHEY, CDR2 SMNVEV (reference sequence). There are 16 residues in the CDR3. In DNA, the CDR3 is TGTGCCAGCAGTTTATCCCACCGTCAGGGGTCCGGGGAGCTGTTTTTT. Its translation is CASSLSHRQGSGELFF.

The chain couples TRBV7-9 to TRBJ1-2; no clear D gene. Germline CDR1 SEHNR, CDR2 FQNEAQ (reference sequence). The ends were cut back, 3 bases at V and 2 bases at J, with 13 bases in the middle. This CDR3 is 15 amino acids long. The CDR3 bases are TGTGCCAGCAGCTTGCAAGAGGTGTACAACTATGGCTACACCTTC. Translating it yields CASSLQEVYNYGYTF.

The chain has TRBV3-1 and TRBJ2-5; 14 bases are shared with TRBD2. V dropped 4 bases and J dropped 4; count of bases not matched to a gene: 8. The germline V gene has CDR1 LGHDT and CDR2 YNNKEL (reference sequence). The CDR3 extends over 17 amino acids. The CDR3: CASSPLGLAGAGETQYF. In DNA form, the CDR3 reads TGTGCCAGCAGCCCGTTGGGACTAGCGGGAGCGGGAGAGACCCAGTACTTC.

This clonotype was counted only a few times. The CDR3, as DNA: TGTGCCAGCAGCTCGGAGAGGGCCGGTGAAGCTTTCTTT. The encoded protein is CASSSERAGEAFF. This sequence joins TRBV12-3 or TRBV12-4 and TRBJ1-1; D is uncertain. The CDR3 consists of 13 residues. With 6 bases removed from V and 7 bases from J, the gap between germline ends came to 15 bases.

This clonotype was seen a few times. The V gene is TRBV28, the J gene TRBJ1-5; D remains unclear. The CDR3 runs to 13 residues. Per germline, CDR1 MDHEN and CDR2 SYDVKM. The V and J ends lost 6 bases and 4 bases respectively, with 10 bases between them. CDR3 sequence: CASSFPSNQPQHF. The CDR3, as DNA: TGTGCCAGCAGCTTTCCCTCTAATCAGCCCCAGCATTTT.

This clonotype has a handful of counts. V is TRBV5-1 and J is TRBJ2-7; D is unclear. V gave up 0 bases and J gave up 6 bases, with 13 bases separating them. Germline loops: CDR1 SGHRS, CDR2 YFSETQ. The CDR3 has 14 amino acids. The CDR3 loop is CASSLAVMPGEQYF. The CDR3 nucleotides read TGCGCCAGCAGCTTGGCAGTTATGCCGGGCGAGCAGTACTTC.

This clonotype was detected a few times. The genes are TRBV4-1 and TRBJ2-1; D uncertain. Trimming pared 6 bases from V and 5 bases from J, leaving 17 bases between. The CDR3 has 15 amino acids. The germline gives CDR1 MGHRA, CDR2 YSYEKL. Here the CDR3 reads CASSLDGGLNNEQFF. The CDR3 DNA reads TGCGCCAGCAGTCTTGATGGCGGTCTGAACAATGAGCAGTTCTTC.

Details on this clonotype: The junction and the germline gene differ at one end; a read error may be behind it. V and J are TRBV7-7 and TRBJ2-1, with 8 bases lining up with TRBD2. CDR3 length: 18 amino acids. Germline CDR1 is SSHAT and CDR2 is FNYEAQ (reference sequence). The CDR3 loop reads CASSLIGGGPSSYNEQFF. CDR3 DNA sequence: TGTGCTAGCAGCTTAATCGGCGGGGGGCCGAGCTCCTACAATGAGCAGTTCTTC.

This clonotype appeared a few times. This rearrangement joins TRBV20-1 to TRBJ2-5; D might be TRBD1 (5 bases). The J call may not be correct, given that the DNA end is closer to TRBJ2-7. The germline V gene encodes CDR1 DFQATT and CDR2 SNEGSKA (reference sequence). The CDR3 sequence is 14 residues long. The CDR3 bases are TGCAGTGCTAATGGGGCACTACTATCCTACGAGCAGTACTTC. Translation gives CSANGALLSYEQYF.

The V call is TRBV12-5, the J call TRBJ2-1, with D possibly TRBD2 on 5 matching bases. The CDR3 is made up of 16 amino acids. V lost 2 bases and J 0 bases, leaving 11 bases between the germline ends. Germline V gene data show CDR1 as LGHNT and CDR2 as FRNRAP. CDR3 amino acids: CASGLLVGSSYNEQFF. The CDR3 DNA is TGTGCTAGTGGTTTGTTAGTTGGGAGCTCCTACAATGAGCAGTTCTTC.

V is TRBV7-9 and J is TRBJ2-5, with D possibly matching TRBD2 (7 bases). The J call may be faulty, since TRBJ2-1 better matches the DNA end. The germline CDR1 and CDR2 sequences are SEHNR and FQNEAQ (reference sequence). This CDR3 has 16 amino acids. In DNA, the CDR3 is TGTGCCAGCAGCTTATTTGGGCAGGGGAGGGGGAATGAGCAGTTCTTC. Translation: CASSLFGQGRGNEQFF.

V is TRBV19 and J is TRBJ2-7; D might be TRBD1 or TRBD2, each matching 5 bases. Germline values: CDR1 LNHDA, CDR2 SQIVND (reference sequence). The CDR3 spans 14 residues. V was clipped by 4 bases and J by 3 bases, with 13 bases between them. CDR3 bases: TGTGCCAGTAGTAGCCGGGACCTCTTCTACGAGCAGTACTTC. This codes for CASSSRDLFYEQYF.

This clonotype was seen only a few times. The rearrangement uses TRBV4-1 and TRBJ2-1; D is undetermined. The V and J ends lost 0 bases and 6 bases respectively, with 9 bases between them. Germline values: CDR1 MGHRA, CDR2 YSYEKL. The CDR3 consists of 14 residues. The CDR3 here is CASSQERGPNEQFF. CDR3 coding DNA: TGCGCCAGCAGCCAAGAGCGAGGTCCCAATGAGCAGTTCTTC.

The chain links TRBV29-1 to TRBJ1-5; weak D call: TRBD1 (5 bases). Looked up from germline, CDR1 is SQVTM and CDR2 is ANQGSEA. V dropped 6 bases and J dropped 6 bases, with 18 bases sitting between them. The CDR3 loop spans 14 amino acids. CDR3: CSVADGDVGQPQHF. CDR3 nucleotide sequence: TGCAGCGTCGCGGACGGGGACGTCGGTCAGCCCCAGCATTTT.

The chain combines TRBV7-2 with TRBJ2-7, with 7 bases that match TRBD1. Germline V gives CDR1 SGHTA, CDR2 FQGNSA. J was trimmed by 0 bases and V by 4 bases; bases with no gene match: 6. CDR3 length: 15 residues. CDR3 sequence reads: CASSSGTDFSYEQYF. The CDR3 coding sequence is TGTGCCAGCAGCTCTGGGACAGATTTCTCCTACGAGCAGTACTTC. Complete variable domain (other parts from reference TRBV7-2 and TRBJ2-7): GAGVSQSPSNKVTEKGKDVELRCDPISGHTALYWYRQSLGQGLEFLIYFQGNSAPDKSGLPSDRFSAERTGGSVSTLTIQRTQQEDSAVYLCASSSGTDFSYEQYFGPGTRLTVT.

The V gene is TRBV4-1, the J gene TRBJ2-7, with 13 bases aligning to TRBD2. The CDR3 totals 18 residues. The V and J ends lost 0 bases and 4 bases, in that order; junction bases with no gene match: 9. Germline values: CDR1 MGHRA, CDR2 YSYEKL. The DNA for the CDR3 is TGCGCCAGCAGCCAAGATCGACTAGCGGGAGGCTCGGCGTACGAGCAGTACTTC. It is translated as CASSQDRLAGGSAYEQYF.

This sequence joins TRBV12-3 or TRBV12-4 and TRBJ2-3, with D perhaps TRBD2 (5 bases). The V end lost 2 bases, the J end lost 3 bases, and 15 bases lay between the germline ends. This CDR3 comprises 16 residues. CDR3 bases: TGTGCCAGCAGTTTAAGAGGCCGAGCGGAAACAGATACGCAGTATTTT. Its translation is CASSLRGRAETDTQYF.

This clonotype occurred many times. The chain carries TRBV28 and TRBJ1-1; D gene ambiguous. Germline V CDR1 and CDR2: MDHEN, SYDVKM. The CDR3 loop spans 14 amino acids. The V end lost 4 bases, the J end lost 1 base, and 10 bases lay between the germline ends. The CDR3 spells CASSSFTWNTEAFF. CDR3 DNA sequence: TGTGCCAGCAGTTCATTCACATGGAACACTGAAGCTTTCTTT.

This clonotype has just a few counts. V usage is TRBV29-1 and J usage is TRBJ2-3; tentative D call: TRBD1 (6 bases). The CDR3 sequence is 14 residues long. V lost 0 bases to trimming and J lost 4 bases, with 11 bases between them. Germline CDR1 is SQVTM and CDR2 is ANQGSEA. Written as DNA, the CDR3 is TGCAGCGTTGAAGAGGTGGGGGCCTCAGATACGCAGTATTTT. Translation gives CSVEEVGASDTQYF.

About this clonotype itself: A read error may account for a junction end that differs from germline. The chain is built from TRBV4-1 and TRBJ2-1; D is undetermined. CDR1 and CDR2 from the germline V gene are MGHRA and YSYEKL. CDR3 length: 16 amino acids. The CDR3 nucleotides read TGCGCCAGCAGCCGGCCAGGTCCGAACTCCTACAATGAGCAGTTCTTT. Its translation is CASSRPGPNSYNEQFF.

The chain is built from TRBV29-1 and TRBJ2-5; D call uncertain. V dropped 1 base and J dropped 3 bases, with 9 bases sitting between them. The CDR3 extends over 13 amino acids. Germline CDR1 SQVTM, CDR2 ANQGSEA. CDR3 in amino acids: CSVEVAGKETQYF. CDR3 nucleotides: TGCAGCGTTGAAGTGGCCGGAAAAGAGACCCAGTACTTC. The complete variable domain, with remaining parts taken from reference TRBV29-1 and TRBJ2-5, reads SAVISQKPSRDICQRGTSLTIQCQVDSQVTMMFWYRQQPGQSLTLIATANQGSEATYESGFVIDKFPISRPNLTFSTLTVSNMSPEDSSIYLCSVEVAGKETQYFGPGTRLLVL.